This entry lists 28 T cell receptor beta chains sequenced from one sample in a study of regulatory T cells in long-lasting Graves disease. Sequencing libraries for TCR beta were prepared with iRepertoire HTBI primers and Arm-PCR of CDR3 regions. Each CDR3 protein is one row after TCRdb ran MiXCR on the multiplex PCR reads. The sample carries 500,000 to 800,000 distinct CDR3 sequences, around 30% recorded once. Stated time point: persistent/refractory GD, antithyroid drugs over 5 years with positive TRAb. The TCR library was made from RNA that had been extracted from PBMCs in TRIzol. The input for sequencing was peripheral blood mononuclear cells (PBMCs), taken when the disease was refractory, from a patient treated with antithyroid drugs. The receptors were gathered from a female donor with Graves disease.

This clonotype showed up many times. The CDR3 sequence is CASSLSGSEAFF. The CDR3 bases are TGTGCCAGCAGTTTATCCGGGAGTGAAGCTTTCTTT. The chain employs TRBV28 and TRBJ1-1, with D uncertain. V was trimmed by 1 base and J by 7 bases, leaving 7 bases between them. The CDR3 covers 12 residues. Germline V lookup: CDR1 MDHEN, CDR2 SYDVKM.

This clonotype came up many times. The gene calls are TRBV28 and TRBJ1-2; D perhaps matches TRBD1 (5 bases). The CDR3 contains 14 residues. Germline V gene sequence: CDR1 MDHEN, CDR2 SYDVKM. Trimming pared 5 bases from V and 2 bases from J, leaving 12 bases between. Written as DNA, the CDR3 is TGTGCCAGCAGTCCGCAGGGTCGCAACTATGGCTACACCTTC. Protein sequence: CASSPQGRNYGYTF.

This clonotype was counted a few times. The chain carries TRBV12-3 or TRBV12-4 and TRBJ1-3; D is unresolved. The CDR3 runs 14 residues. V shed 3 bases and J shed 0 bases, with 6 bases lying between them. CDR3: CASSFLDSGNTIYF. The CDR3 DNA reads as TGTGCCAGCAGTTTTTTGGACTCTGGAAACACCATATATTTT.

The chain joins TRBV7-8 to TRBJ1-1, with a tentative D call TRBD1 (6 bases). The germline V gene encodes CDR1 SGHVS and CDR2 FQNEAQ. V gave up 3 bases and J gave up 8 bases, with 16 bases separating them. CDR3 size: 14 residues. CDR3 DNA sequence: TGTGCCAGCAGCTTCGGTAGGGGGGGCGGGGAAGCTTTCTTT. Encoded protein: CASSFGRGGGEAFF.

J is TRBJ1-6 and V is TRBV28; a possible D gene is TRBD1 (6 bases). Trimming pared 6 bases from V and 8 bases from J, leaving 17 bases between. CDR1 is MDHEN and CDR2 is SYDVKM in the germline V gene. The CDR3 is 15 residues long. CDR3 loop: CASSSLAGGYSPLHF. The CDR3 region has the DNA TGTGCCAGCAGCAGTCTCGCGGGGGGCTATTCACCCCTCCACTTT.

The CDR3 DNA reads as TGTGCCAGCAGTGAGGGGCCAGAGCAGTACTTC. It yields the protein CASSEGPEQYF. The rearrangement uses TRBV6-2 or TRBV6-3 and TRBJ2-7, with D possibly called TRBD1 or TRBD2 (5 bases each). CDR3 size: 11 residues. Trimming left V 5 bases short and J 7 bases short, with 9 bases between. CDR1 and CDR2 (germline): MNHEY, SVGEGT.

The chain carries TRBV19 and TRBJ2-7; the match to TRBD2 covers 7 bases. Unmatched junction bases numbered 10, after V lost 3 bases and J lost 2 bases. Germline assignment: CDR1 LNHDA and CDR2 SQIVND (reference sequence). The CDR3 is 16 amino acids. CDR3 protein: CASSIGSSGPTYEQYF. In DNA form, the CDR3 reads TGTGCCAGTAGTATTGGGAGTAGCGGGCCAACCTACGAGCAGTACTTC.

The V call is TRBV30, the J call TRBJ1-1; D perhaps matches TRBD1 (6 bases). Per the germline V gene, CDR1 is GTSNPN and CDR2 is SVGIG (reference sequence). The V end lost 1 base, the J end lost 5 bases, and 11 bases lay between the germline ends. The CDR3 is 13 amino acids. CDR3 in DNA: TGTGCCTGGAGTGGGGGGGCAGGGACTGAAGCTTTCTTT. Its protein is CAWSGGAGTEAFF.

In its sample, this clonotype was seen many times. V is TRBV28 and J is TRBJ1-1; 8 bases are a match to TRBD1. The CDR3 is made up of 16 amino acids. V trimming: 10 bases; J trimming: 5 bases; junction bases outside the gene matches: 18. The germline gives CDR1 MDHEN, CDR2 SYDVKM. Written as DNA, the CDR3 is TGTGCCACCTCCCTCGGACAGGGATGGGGGGGTACTGAAGCTTTCTTT. Encoded protein: CATSLGQGWGGTEAFF.

The table lists this clonotype with a few counts. The chain has TRBV12-3 or TRBV12-4 and TRBJ2-1, with TRBD2 identical over 8 bases. With V trimmed by 6 bases and J by 8 bases, 6 bases remained unmatched. CDR3 length: 13 residues. CDR3 amino acids: CASRGLAPHEQFF. CDR3 coding DNA: TGTGCCAGCAGAGGACTAGCCCCCCATGAGCAGTTCTTC.

The chain links TRBV12-3 or TRBV12-4 to TRBJ1-2, with 10 bases lining up with TRBD1. The CDR3 totals 14 residues. After removal of 8 bases from V and 4 bases from J, the junction contained 7 bases not matched to a gene. The CDR3 DNA follows: TGTGCCAGCGCCATGACAGGGGGCGCCTATGGCTACACCTTC. As protein: CASAMTGGAYGYTF.

There are many counts of this clonotype. The rearrangement uses TRBV2 and TRBJ2-2; TRBD1 matches 8 bases. Unmatched junction bases numbered 4, after V lost 1 base and J lost 6 bases. Germline-derived CDR1 and CDR2 are SNHLY and FYNNEI. The CDR3 covers 15 residues. For the CDR3, the DNA is TGTGCCAGCAGTGAAGTGACAGGGGCCGCCGGGGAGCTGTTTTTT. Its translation is CASSEVTGAAGELFF.

This clonotype was observed many times. The CDR3 DNA sequence: TGTGCCAGCAGTTACTGGCAGGGTGAAGCTTTCTTT. Translating gives CASSYWQGEAFF. V and J are TRBV6-2 or TRBV6-3 and TRBJ1-1, with D possibly TRBD1 on 5 matching bases. The germline V gene encodes CDR1 MNHEY and CDR2 SVGEGT. The V and J ends lost 1 base and 7 bases respectively, with 7 bases between them. The CDR3 sequence is 12 residues long.

The chain joins TRBV4-2 to TRBJ1-2; D is unresolved. Trimming cost V 0 bases and J 2 bases, with 13 bases left between them. The CDR3 runs 16 residues. Germline assignment: CDR1 LGHNA and CDR2 YNFKEQ. The CDR3 DNA reads as TGTGCCAGCAGCCAAGAGGTCGGCAGCAACAACTATGGCTACACCTTC. As protein: CASSQEVGSNNYGYTF.

This clonotype was seen a handful of times. This sequence joins TRBV7-3 and TRBJ1-1; possible D gene TRBD1, 6 bases. The CDR3 consists of 12 residues. The V gene's germline CDR1 is SGHTA and CDR2 FQGTGA. V lost 4 bases, J lost 8 bases, and 11 bases lay in between. CDR3 amino acids: CASSSGQREAFF. DNA for the CDR3: TGTGCCAGCAGCTCCGGACAGCGAGAAGCTTTCTTT. The full variable domain, completed using reference TRBV7-3 and TRBJ1-1, is GAGVSQTPSNKVTEKGKYVELRCDPISGHTALYWYRQSLGQGPEFLIYFQGTGAADDSGLPNDRFFAVRPEGSVSTLKIQRTERGDSAVYLCASSSGQREAFFGQGTRLTVV.

The chain has TRBV10-3 and TRBJ1-1; D call uncertain. CDR1 is ENHRY, CDR2 SYGVKD, per germline. V lost 2 bases, J lost 0 bases, and 13 bases lay in between. The CDR3 spans 16 residues. The CDR3 reads CAISETRGPLNTEAFF. The CDR3 coding sequence is TGTGCCATCAGTGAGACCCGAGGACCACTGAACACTGAAGCTTTCTTT.

This chain joins TRBV5-1 and TRBJ2-7; TRBD2 aligns across 13 bases. There are 18 residues in the CDR3. Germline CDR1 is SGHRS and CDR2 is YFSETQ. Trimming at V came to 0 bases and at J to 1 base, leaving 7 bases not matched to a gene. DNA of the CDR3: TGCGCCAGCAGCTTGGGGACTAGCGGGAGAGCCCAATCCTACGAGCAGTACTTC. It is translated as CASSLGTSGRAQSYEQYF. The full variable domain, completed using reference TRBV5-1 and TRBJ2-7, is KAGVTQTPRYLIKTRGQQVTLSCSPISGHRSVSWYQQTPGQGLQFLFEYFSETQRNKGNFPGRFSGRQFSNSRSEMNVSTLELGDSALYLCASSLGTSGRAQSYEQYFGPGTRLTVT.

This clonotype was seen a handful of times. The rearrangement joins TRBV6-1 to TRBJ1-1; D gene uncertain. Germline CDR1 is MNHNS and CDR2 is SASEGT. This CDR3 is built from 14 residues. V lost 7 bases to trimming and J lost 5 bases, with 17 bases between them. CDR3 region: CASTREDSGTEAFF. CDR3 DNA sequence: TGTGCCAGCACAAGGGAAGACTCGGGTACTGAAGCTTTCTTT.

This clonotype was counted only a few times. The CDR3 is CASSPHGEGLPQETQYF. The DNA for the CDR3 is TGTGCCAGCAGCCCACACGGGGAGGGGCTCCCCCAAGAGACCCAGTACTTC. The gene calls are TRBV6-1 and TRBJ2-5, with TRBD2 matching over 7 bases. CDR1 is MNHNS, CDR2 SASEGT, per germline. V lost 6 bases and J lost 1; bases outside the gene matches: 14. The CDR3 runs 17 residues.

This clonotype occurred a few times. The genes are TRBV5-1 and TRBJ2-4; 9 bases line up with TRBD2. The CDR3 extends over 15 amino acids. Per germline, CDR1 SGHRS and CDR2 YFSETQ. Germline trimming cut 4 bases from V and 6 bases from J; bases unmatched to any gene: 8. The CDR3 nucleotides are TGCGCCAGCAGCGGTACTAGCGGGCGGGGAAACATTCAGTACTTC. Protein product: CASSGTSGRGNIQYF.

This clonotype was seen more than once but under ten times. The chain links TRBV6-5 to TRBJ1-4; TRBD1 agrees at 7 bases. Unmatched junction bases numbered 4, after V lost 0 bases and J lost 3 bases. The CDR3 has 16 amino acids. CDR1 and CDR2 (germline): MNHEY, SVGAGI. The chain's CDR3 is CASSYSRGQPNEKLFF. CDR3 bases: TGTGCCAGCAGTTACTCTAGGGGACAGCCTAATGAAAAACTGTTTTTT.

The chain combines TRBV3-1 with TRBJ2-7; 8 bases align to TRBD1. V lost 5 bases to trimming and J lost 3 bases; unmatched junction nucleotides: 12. The germline V gene has CDR1 LGHDT and CDR2 YNNKEL (reference sequence). This CDR3 region has 16 residues. The CDR3 DNA sequence: TGTGCCAGCAGCAATAGCAAAATACAGGGGGACTACGAGCAGTACTTC. This translates into CASSNSKIQGDYEQYF.

This clonotype was detected a few times. J is TRBJ1-1 and V is TRBV12-3 or TRBV12-4; D is unclear. Trimming left V 5 bases short and J 11 bases short, with 15 bases between. The CDR3 has 12 amino acids. CDR3: CASSHRSNQAFF. CDR3 DNA: TGTGCCAGCAGTCACCGGTCCAATCAGGCTTTCTTT.

The V and J genes are TRBV19 and TRBJ1-2; TRBD1 matches at 7 bases. CDR1 LNHDA and CDR2 SQIVND come from the germline V gene (reference sequence). The ends lost 10 bases at V and 0 bases at J; junction bases unmatched: 14. The CDR3 covers 16 residues. CDR3 coding DNA: TGTGCCACGACACGACAGGGCACAACCTCTAACTATGGCTACACCTTC. It is translated as CATTRQGTTSNYGYTF.

Only a few counts were recorded for this clonotype. The chain joins TRBV11-2 to TRBJ2-7; 11 bases line up with TRBD2. The CDR3 has 16 amino acids. Per the germline V gene, CDR1 is SGHAT and CDR2 is FQNNGV. The trim removed 1 base at V and 4 bases at J, leaving 6 bases unmatched. The DNA of the CDR3 is TGTGCCAGCAGCTTAGGCACTAGCGGGAGTGGGTACGAGCAGTACTTC. Translated, it gives CASSLGTSGSGYEQYF.

The V and J genes are TRBV6-1 and TRBJ2-2; unclear D gene. Trimming left V 7 bases short and J 9 bases short, with 12 bases between. The CDR3 is 12 amino acids. The germline gives CDR1 MNHNS, CDR2 SASEGT. DNA for the CDR3: TGTGCCAGCAACGTAGGGCGGAGGGAGCTGTTTTTT. The encoded protein is CASNVGRRELFF.

The chain joins TRBV3-1 to TRBJ1-2; 8 bases fit TRBD1. V lost 4 bases, J lost 8 bases, and 6 bases stayed unmatched. The germline CDR1 and CDR2 sequences are LGHDT and YNNKEL (reference sequence). The CDR3 runs to 13 residues. CDR3 in amino acids: CASSRGQGQGYTF. CDR3 nucleotide sequence: TGTGCCAGCAGCCGAGGACAGGGCCAGGGCTACACCTTC.

This rearrangement joins TRBV10-3 to TRBJ1-6, with TRBD1 identical over 7 bases. The trim removed 4 bases at V and 5 bases at J, leaving 5 bases unmatched. In germline, CDR1 is ENHRY, CDR2 SYGVKD. This CDR3 spans 15 amino acids. The CDR3 DNA reads TGTGCCATCAGTGTTACGACAGGGAATAATTCACCCCTCCACTTT. This encodes CAISVTTGNNSPLHF.